This record covers a single TCR beta chain. This sample stems from a study of CD8 T cells in Susac syndrome. About the study: When blood was collected, patients with Susac syndrome were therapy-naive, were taking corticosteroids, or were receiving intravenous immunoglobulin alone.

The V segment lost 1 base and the J segment 7 bases; nucleotides outside the gene matches: 3. Germline-derived CDR1 and CDR2 are SGDLS and YYNGEE. The CDR3 totals 13 residues. An amount of RNA that ranged from about 0.45 to 1 ug was reverse transcribed with random hexamers. TCRdb recomputed calls from the immunoSEQ multiplex PCR reads with MiXCR, one row per CDR3 protein. The sample gives 150,000 or so distinct CDR3 sequences, 90% to 95% of which show up once; about 0.17% is in the top ten. The receptor was derived from a human donor with Susac syndrome. Sample: CD4+ T cells from PBMCs. The chain combines TRBV9 with TRBJ2-7; TRBD1 matches at 9 bases. CDR3 in DNA: TGTGCCAGCAGCGTACGGACAGGGGAAGAGCAGTACTTC. Protein: CASSVRTGEEQYF.